This record covers a single T cell receptor (beta chain). As yet, its antigen is unknown. Expressed TCRB transcripts were sequenced, since all the RNA that had been isolated was reverse transcribed. Stem cell-like memory T cell samples underwent survey-depth immunoSEQ sequencing. They averaged around 1 million reads. The protocol was immunoSEQ multiplex PCR, while the TCRdb copy is restricted to in-frame clones and leaves out a portion. The sample carries around 99,000 clones, less than 40% recorded once. This entry is derived from a study of beta chain features in type 1 diabetes. Study-wide results and caveats: When Type 1 diabetes patients were examined, their TCRB CDR3s proved moderately but significantly shorter in all four CD4+ subsets.

The germline V gene has CDR1 SGHTA and CDR2 FQGNSA. V was cut by 2 bases and J by 0 bases, with 19 bases left in between. The CDR3 is made up of 18 amino acids. Sequencing was performed on stem cell memory CD4+ T cells from blood. The origin of this receptor is a woman younger than 30 in good health. J is TRBJ1-2 and V is TRBV7-2; perhaps TRBD1 as D (6 bases). DNA of the CDR3: TGTGCCAGCAGCTTATGGAGGTCAGGGGTTCAAGCTAACTATGGCTACACCTTC. Its translation: CASSLWRSGVQANYGYTF.